One sample yielded the 8 T cell receptor beta chains listed below, sequenced in a study of T cells in Graves' hyperthyroidism and ophthalmopathy. Amplification of TCR beta CDR3 regions used RNA as the template. The HTBI primer set was used in a first-round RT-PCR of the TCR CDR3. TCRdb re-called the multiplex PCR reads through MiXCR, storing one row per CDR3 protein. The sample has roughly 700,000 distinct CDR3 sequences, 15% to 20% seen once; the top ten hold roughly a sixth. Sequences were obtained from blood. The receptors derive from a man aged 45 to 65 with Graves' hyperthyroidism.

This clonotype has only a few counts. V and J are TRBV20-1 and TRBJ2-3; D call uncertain. Germline values: CDR1 DFQATT, CDR2 SNEGSKA (reference sequence). The CDR3 totals 12 residues. Trimming took off 6 bases at V and 7 bases at J, with 14 bases between the two ends. In DNA, the CDR3 is TGCAGTGCAACGTACAGAGCGTATACGCAGTATTTT. It encodes CSATYRAYTQYF.

The chain employs TRBV29-1 and TRBJ2-7; 11 nucleotides align to TRBD1. The junction had 3 bases not matched to a gene; V was cut back by 7 bases and J by 4 bases. Germline loops: CDR1 SQVTM, CDR2 ANQGSEA. The CDR3 totals 12 residues. This CDR3 is CSGGDRGYEQYF. The CDR3, as DNA: TGCAGCGGGGGGGACAGGGGGTACGAGCAGTACTTC.

This clonotype is categorized as medium-sized. This sequence joins TRBV2 and TRBJ2-3; 8 bases align to TRBD2. Trimming cost V 3 bases and J 1 base; bases outside gene matches: 6. Germline V gene sequence: CDR1 SNHLY, CDR2 FYNNEI. CDR3 size: 16 residues. This chain's CDR3 is CASSDGAGDGTDTQYF. Here the CDR3 DNA reads TGTGCCAGCAGTGATGGAGCGGGAGACGGCACAGATACGCAGTATTTT.

The sample holds many counts of this clonotype. The chain uses TRBV11-2 and TRBJ2-7, with unresolved D. Trimming took off 6 bases at V and 4 bases at J, with 10 bases between the two ends. Germline CDR1 is SGHAT and CDR2 is FQNNGV. CDR3 length: 12 amino acids. The CDR3 coding sequence is TGTGCCAGCAGGCGGAACAGATACGAGCAGTACTTC. This gives the protein CASRRNRYEQYF.

This clonotype was seen repeatedly, ten times or more. This chain connects TRBV11-2 to TRBJ2-3; TRBD1 agrees at 9 bases. The CDR3 is 17 amino acids. Germline V gene data show CDR1 as SGHAT and CDR2 as FQNNGV. J was trimmed by 1 base and V by 6 bases; bases with no gene match: 11. CDR3 amino acids: CASRHYRGRNGTDTQYF. CDR3 DNA sequence: TGTGCCAGCAGGCATTACAGGGGGCGCAACGGCACAGATACGCAGTATTTT.

This clonotype occurred many times. This chain uses TRBV28 with TRBJ2-2, with 10 bases lining up with TRBD2. Trimming removed 6 bases from V and 0 bases from J; junction bases left unmatched: 4. The CDR3 spans 16 residues. CDR1 and CDR2 from the germline V gene are MDHEN and SYDVKM. The CDR3 region has the DNA TGTGCCAGCAGGCTAGCGGGAGCAACGAACACCGGGGAGCTGTTTTTT. This codes for CASRLAGATNTGELFF.

This chain's CDR3 is CASSSSIPQNTIYF. CDR3 DNA sequence: TGTGCCAGCAGCTCATCGATCCCCCAAAACACCATATATTTT. The genes are TRBV7-9 and TRBJ1-3; no reliable D call. V gave up 4 bases and J gave up 6 bases, with 13 bases separating them. Germline V gives CDR1 SEHNR, CDR2 FQNEAQ (reference sequence). There are 14 residues in the CDR3. Supplemented by reference TRBV7-9 and TRBJ1-3, the full variable domain reads DTGVSQNPRHKITKRGQNVTFRCDPISEHNRLYWYRQTLGQGPEFLTYFQNEAQLEKSRLLSDRFSAERPKGSFSTLEIQRTEQGDSAMYLCASSSSIPQNTIYFGEGSWLTVV.

As for this clonotype: Compared with germline, one end of the junction differs, possibly owing to a read error. CDR3 DNA sequence: TGTGCCAGCAGTGAAGCGTCCTCTAATTCACCCCTCCACTTT. Its translation: CASSEASSNSPLHF. This rearrangement joins TRBV25-1 to TRBJ1-6, with unresolved D. CDR1 is MGHDK and CDR2 is SYGVNS in the germline V gene. This CDR3 is built from 14 residues.